One sample yielded the 22 T cell receptor beta chains listed below, sequenced in a study of CD8 T cells in Susac syndrome. Random hexamers primed reverse transcription of 0.5 to 1 ug RNA. TCRdb redid the calling of the immunoSEQ multiplex PCR reads with MiXCR, one entry per CDR3 protein. There are over 350,000 distinct CDR3 sequences in the sample; approximately 85% occur only once, and 0.09% to 0.15% lies in the top ten. The specimen sequenced was CD8+ T cells from PBMCs. The receptors here all came from a human donor with multiple sclerosis.

V and J are TRBV13 and TRBJ2-7, with 11 bases aligning to TRBD1. The CDR3 length is 15 residues. Germline V gene data show CDR1 as PRHDT and CDR2 as FYEKMQ (reference sequence). V was clipped by 4 bases and J by 4 bases; unmatched bases: 6. In nucleotides, the CDR3 is TGTGCCAGCAGCTCCACCGGGACAGGGGGTTACGAGCAGTACTTC. Its protein is CASSSTGTGGYEQYF.

J is TRBJ1-1 and V is TRBV7-3; 7 bases agree with TRBD1. Germline lookup yields CDR1 SGHTA and CDR2 FQGTGA. J gave up 7 bases and V 0 bases, and 11 bases lay outside the gene matches. The CDR3 extends over 16 amino acids. CDR3 in DNA: TGTGCCAGCAGCTTAACGCCCTCGACAGGGACTAGTGAAGCTTTCTTT. Translation: CASSLTPSTGTSEAFF.

This chain links TRBV5-1 with TRBJ1-6; D unclear. V shed 3 bases and J shed 7 bases, with 17 bases lying between them. Germline assignment: CDR1 SGHRS and CDR2 YFSETQ. CDR3 length: 16 residues. For the CDR3, the DNA is TGCGCCAGCAGCTCCGGCCTGGGCAGTTTAAATTCACCCCTCCACTTT. Its translation is CASSSGLGSLNSPLHF.

The chain is built from TRBV12-3 or TRBV12-4 and TRBJ2-2; D remains unclear. The CDR3 loop spans 14 amino acids. The V gene lost 7 bases and the J gene lost 1 base, with 10 bases spanning the gap. The CDR3 loop is CASTKTVNTGELFF. The DNA for the CDR3 is TGTGCCAGCACCAAGACCGTGAACACCGGGGAGCTGTTTTTT.

The rearrangement uses TRBV11-3 and TRBJ2-1; D may be TRBD1 or TRBD2 (5 bases each). The V and J ends lost 5 bases and 2 bases respectively, with 22 bases between them. Per germline, CDR1 SGHNT and CDR2 YENEEA. The CDR3 has 18 residues. The CDR3 spells CASSPRLGLGTPYNEQFF. For the CDR3, the DNA is TGTGCCAGCAGCCCGCGGCTCGGTCTAGGGACCCCCTACAATGAGCAGTTCTTC. The full variable domain, its missing parts supplied by reference TRBV11-3 and TRBJ2-1, is EAGVVQSPRYKIIEKKQPVAFWCNPISGHNTLYWYLQNLGQGPELLIRYENEEAVDDSQLPKDRFSAERLKGVDSTLKIQPAELGDSAVYLCASSPRLGLGTPYNEQFFGPGTRLTVL.

The sample holds one count of this clonotype. The rearrangement joins TRBV4-1 to TRBJ2-2, with 8 bases fitting TRBD1. V lost 0 bases, J lost 4 bases, and 10 bases stayed unmatched. The CDR3 spans 18 residues. The V gene's germline CDR1 is MGHRA and CDR2 YSYEKL. CDR3 in DNA: TGCGCCAGCAGCCAAGATAAGCTAGGACAGGGTCGCACCGGGGAGCTGTTTTTT. This translates into CASSQDKLGQGRTGELFF.

The V gene is TRBV4-1, the J gene TRBJ2-1; TRBD2 is a possible D gene (6 bases). Germline CDR1 is MGHRA and CDR2 is YSYEKL. Trimming pared 3 bases from V and 3 bases from J, leaving 9 bases between. The CDR3 sequence is 14 residues long. The DNA of the CDR3 is TGCGCCAGCAGCCACCCTAGCGACTACAATGAGCAGTTCTTC. Protein sequence: CASSHPSDYNEQFF.

This chain links TRBV7-9 with TRBJ2-3; D is possibly TRBD2 (6 bases). The germline V gene encodes CDR1 SEHNR and CDR2 FQNEAQ (reference sequence). Trimming cost V 5 bases and J 1 base, with 16 bases left between them. This CDR3 region has 16 residues. CDR3 in amino acids: CASSGFTSTRTDTQYF. The CDR3 DNA reads as TGTGCCAGCAGCGGTTTTACTAGCACACGCACAGATACGCAGTATTTT. The variable domain in full, completed from reference TRBV7-9 and TRBJ2-3, reads DTGVSQNPRHKITKRGQNVTFRCDPISEHNRLYWYRQTLGQGPEFLTYFQNEAQLEKSRLLSDRFSAERPKGSFSTLEIQRTEQGDSAMYLCASSGFTSTRTDTQYFGPGTRLTVL.

The chain carries TRBV29-1 and TRBJ2-3; D is unclear. The V end lost 5 bases, the J end lost 2 bases, and 8 bases lay between the germline ends. The germline gives CDR1 SQVTM, CDR2 ANQGSEA. This CDR3 is 12 amino acids long. CDR3 loop: CSVLVVTDTQYF. CDR3 in DNA: TGCAGCGTTTTAGTAGTCACAGATACGCAGTATTTT.

This clonotype was picked up a small number of times. J is TRBJ2-1 and V is TRBV6-1; 13 bases are shared with TRBD2. Germline-derived CDR1 and CDR2 are MNHNS and SASEGT. The J segment lost 6 bases and the V segment lost 5 bases, leaving 7 bases of the junction unmatched. CDR3 length equals 16 residues. CDR3 in amino acids: CASSQRGLAGPNEQFF. The CDR3, as DNA: TGTGCCAGCAGTCAAAGGGGACTAGCGGGACCCAATGAGCAGTTCTTC.

The chain is built from TRBV29-1 and TRBJ2-7; TRBD1 might be the D (5 bases). The CDR3 length is 12 residues. The V end lost 4 bases, the J end lost 1 base, and 8 bases lay between the germline ends. Germline lookup yields CDR1 SQVTM and CDR2 ANQGSEA. In DNA, the CDR3 is TGCAGCGTTGCACAGGATTCCTACGAGCAGTACTTC. Protein sequence: CSVAQDSYEQYF.

This clonotype was observed a single time. V and J are TRBV5-1 and TRBJ1-4; a weak D match, TRBD1 (6 bases). Trimming took 1 base from V and 8 from J, leaving 18 bases between them. The CDR3 sequence is 16 residues long. Germline assignment: CDR1 SGHRS and CDR2 YFSETQ. The CDR3 coding sequence is TGCGCCAGCAGCTTGTCGCCCTGGACAGAGGAAGAAAAACTGTTTTTT. This sequence encodes CASSLSPWTEEEKLFF. The variable domain in full, completed from reference TRBV5-1 and TRBJ1-4, reads KAGVTQTPRYLIKTRGQQVTLSCSPISGHRSVSWYQQTPGQGLQFLFEYFSETQRNKGNFPGRFSGRQFSNSRSEMNVSTLELGDSALYLCASSLSPWTEEEKLFFGSGTQLSVL.

The chain recombines TRBV7-9 with TRBJ1-1; unclear D gene. CDR1 is SEHNR, CDR2 FQNEAQ, per germline (reference sequence). The CDR3 totals 15 residues. The V end lost 1 base, the J end lost 3 bases, and 12 bases lay between the germline ends. CDR3 coding DNA: TGTGCCAGCAGCTTAGGCGCCGTCGATTACACTGAAGCTTTCTTT. Protein product: CASSLGAVDYTEAFF.

The gene calls are TRBV6-4 and TRBJ2-1; D is uncertain. The V gene lost 5 bases and the J gene lost 2 bases, with 7 bases spanning the gap. CDR1 and CDR2 from the germline V gene are MRHNA and SNTAGT. This CDR3 comprises 13 residues. CDR3: CASSSVPYNEQFF. DNA of the CDR3: TGTGCCAGCAGTTCGGTACCCTACAATGAGCAGTTCTTC.

This chain joins TRBV4-1 and TRBJ1-5, with TRBD1 matching 9 bases. Germline CDR1 is MGHRA and CDR2 is YSYEKL. This CDR3 is 15 amino acids long. Trimming at V came to 6 bases and at J to 6 bases, leaving 9 bases not matched to a gene. As DNA, the CDR3 is TGCGCCAGCAGTCTTACAGGGGGCGCGGGTCAGCCCCAGCATTTT. As protein: CASSLTGGAGQPQHF.

This clonotype was recorded once. This CDR3 is CASSESGTDHYEQYF. The CDR3 nucleotides read TGTGCCAGTAGCGAATCCGGGACAGATCACTACGAGCAGTACTTC. The chain uses TRBV19 and TRBJ2-7, with TRBD1 matching over 7 bases. The V gene end was trimmed by 6 bases and the J gene end by 3 bases; junction bases not matched to a gene: 11. Looked up from germline, CDR1 is LNHDA and CDR2 is SQIVND (reference sequence). This CDR3 contains 15 residues.

This chain uses TRBV10-2 with TRBJ2-1; weak D call: TRBD2 (6 bases). V gave up 8 bases and J gave up 3 bases, with 14 bases separating them. Germline values: CDR1 WSHSY, CDR2 SAAADI. The CDR3 consists of 14 residues. The CDR3 nucleotides are TGCGCCAGCTCCCCGACAGCGGGCTACAATGAGCAGTTCTTC. Its protein is CASSPTAGYNEQFF.

The chain joins TRBV14 to TRBJ1-2; no clear D gene. The CDR3 runs to 16 residues. Looked up from germline, CDR1 is SGHDN and CDR2 is FVKESK. Trimming removed 1 base from V and 8 bases from J, with 20 bases in between. CDR3 nucleotide sequence: TGTGCCAGCAGCCAAGTTCCAGCATTCTATCAAGGGGGCTACACCTTC. Translated, it gives CASSQVPAFYQGGYTF.

This clonotype occurred once. The V and J genes are TRBV11-2 and TRBJ2-3; 7 nucleotides line up with TRBD2. The CDR3 totals 13 residues. With 5 bases clipped from V and 3 bases from J, the junction kept 2 bases outside the gene matches. Germline V gene lookup returns CDR1 SGHAT and CDR2 FQNNGV. CDR3 DNA: TGTGCCAGCAGCCGTAGCGGGACAGATACGCAGTATTTT. This translates into CASSRSGTDTQYF.

V is TRBV3-1 and J is TRBJ2-5; possible D gene TRBD1, 6 bases. The CDR3 extends over 15 amino acids. V was shortened by 1 base and J by 1 base, with 10 bases between the two germline ends. Germline V gene data show CDR1 as LGHDT and CDR2 as YNNKEL (reference sequence). CDR3 sequence reads: CASSQGGRTQETQYF. CDR3 nucleotides: TGTGCCAGCAGCCAAGGGGGGCGGACCCAAGAGACCCAGTACTTC.

The rearrangement uses TRBV21-1 and TRBJ1-6. TRBV21-1 is reported as a pseudogene. The CDR3 extends over 15 amino acids. CDR3 nucleotides: TGTGCCAGCAATTGGACGGGAGCCTATAATTCACCCCTCCACTTT. Translating it yields CASNWTGAYNSPLHF.

The chain combines TRBV5-1 with TRBJ1-4; D remains ambiguous. The CDR3 extends over 14 amino acids. Per germline, CDR1 SGHRS and CDR2 YFSETQ. The V end lost 2 bases, the J end lost 3 bases, and 8 bases lay between the germline ends. The CDR3 coding sequence is TGCGCCAGCAGCTTCGAGGGAGCTAATGAAAAACTGTTTTTT. Its protein is CASSFEGANEKLFF.